This TCR beta chain was captured by sequencing in a study of CD8 T cells in ankylosing spondylitis. Study findings and constraints: A motif of 8 or 9 highly homologous TCR beta variants was seen as apparently characteristic of ankylosing spondylitis blood. Disease-linked clones reportedly showed significant enrichment in matched ankylosing spondylitis synovial fluid.

Via MiXCR, TCRdb re-called the 5' RACE reads, giving one row per CDR3 protein. The table has hundreds of thousands of distinct CDR3 sequences, more than 25% seen once; the top ten hold roughly 1%. V dropped 2 bases and J dropped 5 bases, with 15 bases sitting between them. Germline CDR1 is SGHTA and CDR2 is FQGNSA. The CDR3 consists of 15 residues. Details on this clonotype: Its target is unknown.

The receptor was isolated from a male donor with ankylosing spondylitis. The rearrangement uses TRBV7-2 and TRBJ2-5; D remains unclear. Sequencing was carried out using blood, either unsorted or a sorted T cell fraction (not recorded which). The CDR3 protein is CASSLRIVSPETQYF. The CDR3 DNA is TGTGCCAGCAGCTTACGCATTGTCAGTCCGGAGACCCAGTACTTC.